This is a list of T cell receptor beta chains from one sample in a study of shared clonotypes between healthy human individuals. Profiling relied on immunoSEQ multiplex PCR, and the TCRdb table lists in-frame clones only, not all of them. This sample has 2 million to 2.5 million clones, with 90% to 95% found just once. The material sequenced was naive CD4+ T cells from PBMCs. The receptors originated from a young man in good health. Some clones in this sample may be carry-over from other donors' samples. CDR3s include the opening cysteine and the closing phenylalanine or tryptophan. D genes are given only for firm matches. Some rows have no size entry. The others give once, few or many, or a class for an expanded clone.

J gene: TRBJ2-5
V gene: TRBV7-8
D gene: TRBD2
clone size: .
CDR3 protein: CASSSDWREETQYF
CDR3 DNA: TGTGCCAGCAGCTCCGACTGGCGGGAGGAGACCCAGTACTTC

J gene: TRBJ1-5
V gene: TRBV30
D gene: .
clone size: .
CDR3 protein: CAWSVRSDQPQHF
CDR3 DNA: TGTGCCTGGAGTGTAAGAAGTGATCAGCCCCAGCATTTT

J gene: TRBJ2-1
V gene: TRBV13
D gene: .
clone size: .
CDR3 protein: CASSSIRENRYNEQFF
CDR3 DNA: TGTGCCAGCAGCTCAATTAGGGAAAATCGGTACAATGAGCAGTTCTTC

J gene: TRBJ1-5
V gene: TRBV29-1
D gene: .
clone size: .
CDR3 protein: CSVQSSGNQPQHF
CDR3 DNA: TGCAGCGTTCAATCTAGCGGAAATCAGCCCCAGCATTTT

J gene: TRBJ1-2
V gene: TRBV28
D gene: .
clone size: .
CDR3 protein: CASSISDGGYTF
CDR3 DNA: TGTGCCAGCAGCATATCGGATGGAGGCTACACCTTC

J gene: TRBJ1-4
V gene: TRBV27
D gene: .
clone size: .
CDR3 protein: CASSTRQATNEKLFF
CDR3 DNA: TGTGCCAGCAGTACCCGACAGGCAACTAATGAAAAACTGTTTTTT

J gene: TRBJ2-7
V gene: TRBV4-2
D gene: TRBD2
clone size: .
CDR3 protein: CASSLGLAGAYEQYF
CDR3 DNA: TGTGCCAGCAGCCTTGGACTAGCGGGTGCCTACGAGCAGTACTTC

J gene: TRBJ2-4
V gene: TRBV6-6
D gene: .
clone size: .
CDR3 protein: CASAKIDIQYF
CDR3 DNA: TGTGCCAGCGCCAAGATTGACATTCAGTACTTC

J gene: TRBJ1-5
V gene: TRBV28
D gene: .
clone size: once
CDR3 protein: CASSFWGGNQPQHF
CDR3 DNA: TGTGCCAGCAGTTTTTGGGGAGGCAATCAGCCCCAGCATTTT

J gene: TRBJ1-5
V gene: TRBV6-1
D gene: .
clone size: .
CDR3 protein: CASSSNQPQHF
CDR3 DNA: TGTGCCAGCAGCTCGAATCAGCCCCAGCATTTT

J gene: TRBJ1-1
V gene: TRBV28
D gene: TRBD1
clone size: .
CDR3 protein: CASRSGGTEAFF
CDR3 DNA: TGTGCCAGCAGATCAGGGGGCACTGAAGCTTTCTTT

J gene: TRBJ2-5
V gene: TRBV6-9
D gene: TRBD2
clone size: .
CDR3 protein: CASSYSIGELATWIVVTQYF
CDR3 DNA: TGTGCCAGCAGTTATTCGATTGGGGAACTAGCGACGTGGATAGTGGTGACCCAGTACTTC

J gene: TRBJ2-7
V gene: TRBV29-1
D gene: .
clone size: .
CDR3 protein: CSGGSQYEQYF
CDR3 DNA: TGCAGCGGCGGTAGCCAGTACGAGCAGTACTTC

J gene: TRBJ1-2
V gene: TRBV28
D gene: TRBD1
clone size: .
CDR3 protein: CASRDRPYGYTF
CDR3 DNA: TGTGCCAGCAGGGACAGGCCCTATGGCTACACCTTC

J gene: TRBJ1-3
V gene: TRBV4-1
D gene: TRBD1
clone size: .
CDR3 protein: CASSQEGQGLTGNTIYF
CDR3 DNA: TGCGCCAGCAGCCAAGAAGGACAGGGCCTAACTGGAAACACCATATATTTT

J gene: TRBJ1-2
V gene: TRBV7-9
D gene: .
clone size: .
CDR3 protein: CASLEDLAAGAGGYTF
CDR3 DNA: TGTGCCAGCTTAGAGGACCTAGCCGCGGGGGCTGGTGGCTACACCTTC

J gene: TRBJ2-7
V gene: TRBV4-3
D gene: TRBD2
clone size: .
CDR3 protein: CASSQDISASGSYEQYF
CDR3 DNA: TGCGCCAGCAGCCAAGATATCTCGGCTAGCGGGTCCTACGAGCAGTACTTC

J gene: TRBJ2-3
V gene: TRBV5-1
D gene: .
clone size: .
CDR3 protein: CASSPGGQGAADTQYF
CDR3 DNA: TGCGCCAGCAGCCCGGGGGGGCAGGGGGCGGCAGATACGCAGTATTTT

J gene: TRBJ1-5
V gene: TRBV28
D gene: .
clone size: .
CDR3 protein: CASSFQANQPQHF
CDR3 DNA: TGTGCCAGCAGTTTTCAGGCCAATCAGCCCCAGCATTTT

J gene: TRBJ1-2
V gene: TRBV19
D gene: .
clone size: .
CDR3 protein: CATNDRAPGYGYTF
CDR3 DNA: TGTGCGACTAACGACCGGGCACCGGGCTATGGCTACACCTTC

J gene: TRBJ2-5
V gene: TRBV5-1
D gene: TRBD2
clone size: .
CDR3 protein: CASSGGLAHQETQYF
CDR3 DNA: TGCGCCAGCAGCGGGGGACTAGCGCACCAAGAGACCCAGTACTTC

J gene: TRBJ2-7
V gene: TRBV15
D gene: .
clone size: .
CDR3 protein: CATSIGLAYEQYF
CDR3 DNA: TGTGCCACCAGCATAGGACTCGCCTACGAGCAGTACTTC

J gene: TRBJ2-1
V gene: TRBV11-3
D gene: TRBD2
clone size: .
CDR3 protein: CASSLVWEGSGYNEQFF
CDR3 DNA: TGTGCCAGCAGCTTAGTTTGGGAGGGTTCGGGTTACAATGAGCAGTTCTTC